These 30 T cell receptor beta chains share one sample of origin, sequenced in a study of cytomegalovirus exposure and HLA in healthy donors. PCR amplification relied on 60 Vbeta primers (plus 13 Jbeta primers). Libraries were prepared by immunoSEQ multiplex PCR; TCRdb keeps only in-frame clonotypes and omits some of them. Of some 100,000 clones in the sample, 74% were seen once. Source material: PBMCs. The receptors stem from a human donor in good health.

The V call is TRBV10-3, the J call TRBJ1-5, with 7 bases aligning to TRBD1. The CDR3 is 12 amino acids. CDR1 and CDR2 (germline): ENHRY, SYGVKD. Trimming at V came to 11 bases and at J to 3 bases, leaving 4 bases not matched to a gene. The CDR3 is CAVGTDNQPQHF. The CDR3 bases are TGTGCCGTTGGGACAGACAATCAGCCCCAGCATTTT.

The rearrangement links TRBV5-4 to TRBJ2-3; possible D gene TRBD2, 5 bases. The germline V gene has CDR1 SGHNT and CDR2 YYREEE (reference sequence). Between the trimmed V and J ends, which lost 3 bases and 0 bases, there was a span of 17 bases. This CDR3 comprises 17 residues. The DNA for the CDR3 is TGTGCCAGCAGCTCCTATAGCGACTCCGCTAGCACAGATACGCAGTATTTT. Encoded protein: CASSSYSDSASTDTQYF.

This clone appeared a few times. The J gene is TRBJ2-6, the V gene TRBV4-2; 12 nucleotides align to TRBD2. CDR3 size: 19 residues. J was trimmed by 4 bases and V by 1 base; bases with no gene match: 8. CDR1 and CDR2 from the germline V gene are LGHNA and YNFKEQ. CDR3 coding DNA: TGTGCCAGCAGCCAAGTTTCTAGCGGGAGGGCGGGAGGGGCCAACGTCCTGACTTTC. Residues: CASSQVSSGRAGGANVLTF.

The chain recombines TRBV6-6 with TRBJ2-2, with D possibly TRBD1 on 5 matching bases. V was pared by 8 bases and J by 5 bases, with 18 bases between. Germline V lookup: CDR1 MNHNY, CDR2 SVGAGI (reference sequence). The CDR3 has 15 residues. Here the CDR3 DNA reads TGTGCCAGCGGCAAGAGCAAGGGGCCAACCGGGGAGCTGTTTTTT. Protein sequence: CASGKSKGPTGELFF.

This clone has a handful of counts. This sequence joins TRBV11-2 and TRBJ2-5, with D tentatively TRBD2 (6 bases). The CDR3 spans 16 residues. V lost 4 bases to trimming and J lost 0 bases, with 15 bases between them. The germline gives CDR1 SGHAT, CDR2 FQNNGV. The CDR3 DNA reads TGTGCCAGCAGCTCCCGCGGGACCGAGTACCAAGAGACCCAGTACTTC. Its translation is CASSSRGTEYQETQYF.

This clone was seen a few times. The chain carries TRBV4-1 and TRBJ2-6; weak D call: TRBD2 (6 bases). V was cut by 4 bases and J by 0 bases, with 13 bases left in between. The CDR3 is made up of 17 amino acids. The germline CDR1 and CDR2 sequences are MGHRA and YSYEKL. The CDR3 here is CASSRLPGDSGANVLTF. CDR3 nucleotides: TGCGCCAGCAGCCGCCTCCCGGGGGACTCTGGGGCCAACGTCCTGACTTTC.

The chain combines TRBV7-2 with TRBJ1-2, with a possible D match to TRBD1 (6 bases). The CDR3 contains 15 residues. From germline, CDR1 is SGHTA and CDR2 FQGNSA. V was clipped by 1 base and J by 4 bases, with 13 bases between them. In DNA, the CDR3 is TGTGCCAGCAGCTTAGTAGGGGGGGCCGGCTATGGCTACACCTTC. The encoded protein is CASSLVGGAGYGYTF.

The rearrangement uses TRBV7-8 and TRBJ2-5, with D unresolved. Looked up from germline, CDR1 is SGHVS and CDR2 is FQNEAQ. This CDR3 has 14 amino acids. V was pared by 5 bases and J by 2 bases, with 12 bases between. DNA of the CDR3: TGTGCCAGCAGCGTCGGGTCGAGGCAAGAGACCCAGTACTTC. This codes for CASSVGSRQETQYF.

This sequence joins TRBV29-1 and TRBJ2-7; D perhaps matches TRBD2 (7 bases). The V end was cut by 4 bases, the J end by 2 bases, with 24 bases between. CDR1 and CDR2 (germline): SQVTM, ANQGSEA. The CDR3 consists of 17 residues. CDR3 loop: CSVVLGGAYGQTYEQYF. The CDR3 region has the DNA TGCAGCGTTGTTTTGGGGGGGGCCTACGGACAAACCTACGAGCAGTACTTC.

Worth noting for this clone: Other DNA sequences in this specimen translate into the identical CDR3. The gene calls are TRBV27 and TRBJ1-5, with 9 nucleotides matching TRBD1. This CDR3 has 15 amino acids. Germline V gene sequence: CDR1 MNHEY, CDR2 SMNVEV (reference sequence). Losses at the gene ends were 2 bases for V and 7 bases for J; bases not matched to a gene: 6. The CDR3, as DNA: TGTGCCAGCAGTTTACAACAGGGGGCAGGGCAGCCCCAGCATTTT. Translating gives CASSLQQGAGQPQHF.

This chain connects TRBV5-6 to TRBJ1-2; 9 bases align to TRBD1. The CDR3 totals 15 residues. Unmatched junction bases numbered 6, after V lost 0 bases and J lost 6 bases. Germline CDR1 and CDR2: SGHDT and YYEEEE. The CDR3 sequence is CASSLVDRGGNGYTF. The DNA of the CDR3 is TGTGCCAGCAGCTTGGTGGACAGGGGCGGGAATGGCTACACCTTC.

This chain connects TRBV4-1 to TRBJ1-2; TRBD1 matches at 8 bases. Trimming took 2 bases from V and 2 from J; bases not matched to a gene: 25. This CDR3 comprises 22 residues. CDR1 and CDR2 (germline): MGHRA, YSYEKL. This CDR3 is CASSQRRLWDRQGGELNYGYTF. The CDR3, as DNA: TGCGCCAGCAGCCAACGCCGTTTGTGGGACAGGCAAGGAGGGGAACTAAACTATGGCTACACCTTC.

The genes are TRBV13 and TRBJ1-3; 7 bases match TRBD1. CDR3 size: 20 residues. CDR1 and CDR2 from the germline V gene are PRHDT and FYEKMQ (reference sequence). V trimming: 5 bases; J trimming: 0 bases; junction bases outside the gene matches: 19. CDR3 bases: TGTGCCAGCAGCCCCCGGGACAGAGACGAGAAACGCCCCTCTGGAAACACCATATATTTT. It codes for CASSPRDRDEKRPSGNTIYF.

The V gene is TRBV5-4, the J gene TRBJ2-1, with TRBD2 identical over 7 bases. Per germline, CDR1 SGHNT and CDR2 YYREEE (reference sequence). V trimming: 0 bases; J trimming: 3 bases; junction bases outside the gene matches: 6. The length of the CDR3 is 16 residues. The CDR3 sequence: CASSLGGSGIYNEQFF. CDR3 DNA: TGTGCCAGCAGCTTGGGAGGAAGCGGGATCTACAATGAGCAGTTCTTC. Drawing the rest from reference TRBV5-4 and TRBJ2-1, the complete variable domain is ETGVTQSPTHLIKTRGQQVTLRCSSQSGHNTVSWYQQALGQGPQFIFQYYREEENGRGNFPPRFSGLQFPNYSSELNVNALELDDSALYLCASSLGGSGIYNEQFFGPGTRLTVL.

The CDR3 protein is CASSFFGGRREQYF. The DNA for the CDR3 is TGTGCCAGCAGCTTTTTCGGGGGGCGACGCGAGCAGTACTTC. V usage is TRBV7-2 and J usage is TRBJ2-7; possible D gene TRBD2, 7 bases. In germline, CDR1 is SGHTA, CDR2 FQGNSA. Trimming stripped 3 bases from V and 6 bases from J, with 15 bases between. The length of the CDR3 is 14 residues.

This chain links TRBV29-1 with TRBJ2-7; D is possibly TRBD2 (5 bases). The CDR3 length is 15 residues. V lost 0 bases to trimming and J lost 0 bases, with 12 bases between them. Germline-derived CDR1 and CDR2 are SQVTM and ANQGSEA. CDR3 in DNA: TGCAGCGTTGAAGAGGAGCGGTATAGCTCCTACGAGCAGTACTTC. Protein product: CSVEEERYSSYEQYF.

The chain couples TRBV7-6 to TRBJ2-7; D might be TRBD2 (5 bases). This CDR3 is 14 amino acids long. CDR1 is SGHVS, CDR2 FNYEAQ, per germline. V shed 3 bases and J shed 2 bases, with 11 bases lying between them. The CDR3 region is CASSFDKTTYEQYF. The CDR3 DNA reads as TGTGCCAGCAGCTTCGACAAGACTACCTACGAGCAGTACTTC.

The chain recombines TRBV6-1 with TRBJ2-4; TRBD1 aligns across 11 bases. Germline CDR1 and CDR2: MNHNS and SASEGT. The CDR3 consists of 19 residues. V was clipped by 3 bases and J by 0 bases; unmatched bases: 10. The CDR3: CASSDRGTGGDLAKNIQYF. CDR3 nucleotides: TGTGCCAGCAGTGATAGGGGGACAGGGGGAGACCTAGCCAAAAACATTCAGTACTTC.

This clone was detected a few times. The CDR3 coding sequence is TGCGCCAGCAAGAGGACAGGCAGCACAGATACGCAGTATTTT. Amino acids: CASKRTGSTDTQYF. This rearrangement joins TRBV5-1 to TRBJ2-3, with 7 bases fitting TRBD1. Per the germline V gene, CDR1 is SGHRS and CDR2 is YFSETQ. The ends lost 6 bases at V and 0 bases at J; junction bases unmatched: 4. This CDR3 contains 14 residues.

This rearrangement joins TRBV6-1 to TRBJ1-6; 7 bases align to TRBD1. Per the germline V gene, CDR1 is MNHNS and CDR2 is SASEGT. This CDR3 contains 15 residues. After removal of 6 bases from V and 7 bases from J, the junction contained 9 bases not matched to a gene. The CDR3 sequence: CASRLRGVANSPLHF. The CDR3, as DNA: TGTGCCAGCAGGCTCAGGGGGGTCGCGAATTCACCCCTCCACTTT.

This rearrangement joins TRBV2 to TRBJ2-4, with D possibly matching TRBD2 (6 bases). Looked up from germline, CDR1 is SNHLY and CDR2 is FYNNEI. The V gene lost 5 bases and the J gene lost 8 bases, with 25 bases spanning the gap. The CDR3 loop spans 17 amino acids. Written as DNA, the CDR3 is TGTGCCAGCAGTTATGGACCTCAATTCTGGGGGGTAGACATTCAGTACTTC. This encodes CASSYGPQFWGVDIQYF.

The genes are TRBV11-2 and TRBJ1-2; 11 bases match TRBD1. With 5 bases clipped from V and 3 bases from J, the junction kept 8 bases outside the gene matches. There are 16 residues in the CDR3. Germline V gives CDR1 SGHAT, CDR2 FQNNGV. CDR3 loop: CASSPRRTGGDYGYTF. The CDR3 DNA reads as TGTGCCAGCAGCCCCCGAAGGACAGGGGGCGACTATGGCTACACCTTC.

J is TRBJ1-4 and V is TRBV11-2, with D possibly being TRBD1 (6 bases). The CDR3 is made up of 15 amino acids. V shed 1 base and J shed 6 bases, with 12 bases lying between them. CDR1 SGHAT and CDR2 FQNNGV come from the germline V gene. CDR3 DNA sequence: TGTGCCAGCAGCTTAGGGGCAGGGGCGGATGAAAAACTGTTTTTT. It yields the protein CASSLGAGADEKLFF.

The V and J genes are TRBV5-4 and TRBJ2-3; TRBD2 matches at 9 bases. Germline V CDR1 and CDR2: SGHNT, YYREEE (reference sequence). The CDR3 has 17 residues. V trimming: 0 bases; J trimming: 2 bases; junction bases outside the gene matches: 7. The CDR3 region is CASSLEGLAGTTDTQYF. DNA of the CDR3: TGTGCCAGCAGCTTGGAGGGGCTAGCGGGGACCACAGATACGCAGTATTTT.

The rearrangement joins TRBV15 to TRBJ1-2, with TRBD1 identical over 9 bases. The CDR3 has 15 residues. CDR1 LNHNV and CDR2 YYDKDF come from the germline V gene (reference sequence). V lost 4 bases and J lost 2; bases outside the gene matches: 5. CDR3 amino acids: CATSIDRGGNYGYTF. CDR3 coding DNA: TGTGCCACCAGCATTGACAGGGGGGGGAACTATGGCTACACCTTC.

The genes are TRBV6-5 and TRBJ1-1; D gene uncertain. Per germline, CDR1 MNHEY and CDR2 SVGAGI. This CDR3 has 15 residues. The V end was cut by 8 bases, the J end by 0 bases, with 16 bases between. CDR3 region: CASFPDPAMNTEAFF. The CDR3 DNA is TGTGCCAGCTTCCCAGATCCTGCCATGAACACTGAAGCTTTCTTT.

In its sample, this clone was seen a few times. This chain links TRBV5-1 with TRBJ2-5; a weak D match, TRBD1 (5 bases). The germline V gene encodes CDR1 SGHRS and CDR2 YFSETQ. This CDR3 contains 15 residues. Trimming removed 0 bases from V and 5 bases from J, with 14 bases in between. The CDR3 sequence is CASSLAGHDGETQYF. CDR3 sequence (DNA): TGCGCCAGCAGCTTGGCCGGACACGACGGGGAGACCCAGTACTTC.

The chain joins TRBV27 to TRBJ2-7; D is uncertain. The CDR3 has 16 residues. Germline CDR1 and CDR2: MNHEY and SMNVEV (reference sequence). The ends were cut back, 5 bases at V and 0 bases at J, with 17 bases in the middle. The CDR3 loop reads CASSRMSPAFSYEQYF. The CDR3 nucleotides are TGTGCCAGCAGTCGTATGAGCCCCGCTTTCTCCTACGAGCAGTACTTC.

This clone has more than one count but fewer than ten. The chain is built from TRBV4-3 and TRBJ1-6, with D unresolved. CDR3 length: 15 residues. Germline CDR1 and CDR2: LGHNA and YSLEER. Trimming took off 4 bases at V and 6 bases at J, with 13 bases between the two ends. This CDR3 reads CASSLGGALNSPLHF. For the CDR3, the DNA is TGCGCCAGCAGCCTCGGTGGAGCCCTTAATTCACCCCTCCACTTT.

J is TRBJ2-2 and V is TRBV2; TRBD2 is a possible D gene (5 bases). CDR1 and CDR2 from the germline V gene are SNHLY and FYNNEI. Trimming shortened V by 2 bases and J by 0 bases, and 10 bases separated the two germline ends. The CDR3 contains 16 residues. The CDR3 reads CASSEYPAANTGELFF. The DNA of the CDR3 is TGTGCCAGCAGTGAATACCCAGCGGCGAACACCGGGGAGCTGTTTTTT.